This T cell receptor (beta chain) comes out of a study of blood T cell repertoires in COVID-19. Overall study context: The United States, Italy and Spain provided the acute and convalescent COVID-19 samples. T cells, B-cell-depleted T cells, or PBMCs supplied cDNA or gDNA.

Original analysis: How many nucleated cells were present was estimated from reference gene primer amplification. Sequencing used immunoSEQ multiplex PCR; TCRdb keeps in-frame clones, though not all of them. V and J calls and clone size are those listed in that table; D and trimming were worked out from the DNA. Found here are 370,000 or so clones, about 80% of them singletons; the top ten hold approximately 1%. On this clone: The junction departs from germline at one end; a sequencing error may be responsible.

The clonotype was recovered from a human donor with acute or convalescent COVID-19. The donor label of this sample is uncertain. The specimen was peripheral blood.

The CDR3 DNA reads as TGTGCCAGTAGGGTGGACAGTCCGAACGCTGAAGCTTTCTTT. Translated, it gives CASRVDSPNAEAFF. The rearrangement joins TRBV19 to TRBJ1-1; possible D gene TRBD1, 6 bases. The CDR3 spans 14 residues. Germline V gives CDR1 LNHDA, CDR2 SQIVND (reference sequence).